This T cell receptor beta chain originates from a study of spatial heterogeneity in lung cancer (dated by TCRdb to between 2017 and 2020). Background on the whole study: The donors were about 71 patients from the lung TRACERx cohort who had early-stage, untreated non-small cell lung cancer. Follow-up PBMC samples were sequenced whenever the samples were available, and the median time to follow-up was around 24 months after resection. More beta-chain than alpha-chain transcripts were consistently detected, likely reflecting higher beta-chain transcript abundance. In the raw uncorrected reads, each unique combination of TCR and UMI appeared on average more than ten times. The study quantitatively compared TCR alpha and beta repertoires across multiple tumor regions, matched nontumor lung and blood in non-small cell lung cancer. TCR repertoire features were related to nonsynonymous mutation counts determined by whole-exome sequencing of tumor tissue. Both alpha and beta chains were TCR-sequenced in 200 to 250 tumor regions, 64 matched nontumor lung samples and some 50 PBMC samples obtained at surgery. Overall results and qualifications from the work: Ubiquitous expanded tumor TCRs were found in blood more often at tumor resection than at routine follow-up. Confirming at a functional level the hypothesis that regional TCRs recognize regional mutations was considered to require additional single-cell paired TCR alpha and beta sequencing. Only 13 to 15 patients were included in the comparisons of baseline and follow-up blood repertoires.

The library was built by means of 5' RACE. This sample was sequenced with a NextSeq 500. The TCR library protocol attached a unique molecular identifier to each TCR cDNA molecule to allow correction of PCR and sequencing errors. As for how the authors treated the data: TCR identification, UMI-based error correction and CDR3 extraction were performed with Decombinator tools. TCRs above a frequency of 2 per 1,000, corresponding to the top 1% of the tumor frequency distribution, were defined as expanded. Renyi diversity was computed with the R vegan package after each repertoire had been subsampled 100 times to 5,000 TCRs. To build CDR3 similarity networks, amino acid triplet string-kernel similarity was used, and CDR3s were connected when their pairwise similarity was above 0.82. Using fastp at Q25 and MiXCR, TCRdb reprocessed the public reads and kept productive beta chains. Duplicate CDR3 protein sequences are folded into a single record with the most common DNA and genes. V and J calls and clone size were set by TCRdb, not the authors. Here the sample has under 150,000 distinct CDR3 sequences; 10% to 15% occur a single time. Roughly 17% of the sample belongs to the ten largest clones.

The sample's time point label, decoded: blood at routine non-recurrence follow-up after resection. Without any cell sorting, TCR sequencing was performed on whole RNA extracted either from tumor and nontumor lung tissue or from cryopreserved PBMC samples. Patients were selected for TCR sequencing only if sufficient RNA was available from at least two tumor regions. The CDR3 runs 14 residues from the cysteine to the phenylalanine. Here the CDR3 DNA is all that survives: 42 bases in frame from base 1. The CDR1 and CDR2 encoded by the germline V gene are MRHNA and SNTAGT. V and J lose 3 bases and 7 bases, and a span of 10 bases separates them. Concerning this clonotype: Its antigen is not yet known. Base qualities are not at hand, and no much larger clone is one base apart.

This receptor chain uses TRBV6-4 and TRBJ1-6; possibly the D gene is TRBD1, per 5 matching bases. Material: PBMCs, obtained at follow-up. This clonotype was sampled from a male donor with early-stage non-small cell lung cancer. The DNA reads TGTGCCAGCAGTGAGGAGACAGTAAATTCACCCCTCCACTTT. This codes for CASSEETVNSPLHF.